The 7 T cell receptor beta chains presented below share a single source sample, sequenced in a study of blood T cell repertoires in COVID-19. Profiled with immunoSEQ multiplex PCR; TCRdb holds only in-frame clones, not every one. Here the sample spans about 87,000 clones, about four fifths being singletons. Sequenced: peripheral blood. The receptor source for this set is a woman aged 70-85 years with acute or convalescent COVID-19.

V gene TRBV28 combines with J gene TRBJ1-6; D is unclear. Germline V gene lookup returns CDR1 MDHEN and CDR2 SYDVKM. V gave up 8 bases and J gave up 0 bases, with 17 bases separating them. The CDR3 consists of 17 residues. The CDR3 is CASCPIELSSYNSPLHF. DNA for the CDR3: TGTGCCAGCTGCCCAATCGAGCTGAGCTCCTATAATTCACCCCTCCACTTT.

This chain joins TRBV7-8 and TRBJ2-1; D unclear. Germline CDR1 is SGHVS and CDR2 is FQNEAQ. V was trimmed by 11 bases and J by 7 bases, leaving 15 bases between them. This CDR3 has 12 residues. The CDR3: CACQVGLNEQFF. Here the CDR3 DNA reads TGTGCCTGCCAAGTGGGCCTGAATGAGCAGTTCTTC.

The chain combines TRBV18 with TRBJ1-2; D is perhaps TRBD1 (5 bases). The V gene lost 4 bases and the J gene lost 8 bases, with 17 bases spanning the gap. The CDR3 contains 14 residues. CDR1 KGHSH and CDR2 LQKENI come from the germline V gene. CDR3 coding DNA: TGTGCCAGCTCACGGGACGGGGAGGCGTACGGCTACACCTTC. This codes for CASSRDGEAYGYTF.

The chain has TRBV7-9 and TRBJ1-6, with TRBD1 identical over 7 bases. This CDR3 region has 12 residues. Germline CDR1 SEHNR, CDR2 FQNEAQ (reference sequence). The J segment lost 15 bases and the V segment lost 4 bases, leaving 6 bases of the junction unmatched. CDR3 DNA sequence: TGTGCCAGCAGCTCTGAGGGGGCTAGCCTCCACTTT. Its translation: CASSSEGASLHF. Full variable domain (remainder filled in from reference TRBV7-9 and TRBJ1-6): DTGVSQNPRHKITKRGQNVTFRCDPISEHNRLYWYRQTLGQGPEFLTYFQNEAQLEKSRLLSDRFSAERPKGSFSTLEIQRTEQGDSAMYLCASSSEGASLHFGNGTRLTVT.

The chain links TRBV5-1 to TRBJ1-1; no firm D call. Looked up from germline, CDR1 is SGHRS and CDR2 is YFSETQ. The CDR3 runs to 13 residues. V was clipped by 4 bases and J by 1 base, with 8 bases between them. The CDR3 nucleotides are TGCGCCAGCAGCCTGATGGCGAACACTGAAGCTTTCTTT. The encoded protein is CASSLMANTEAFF.

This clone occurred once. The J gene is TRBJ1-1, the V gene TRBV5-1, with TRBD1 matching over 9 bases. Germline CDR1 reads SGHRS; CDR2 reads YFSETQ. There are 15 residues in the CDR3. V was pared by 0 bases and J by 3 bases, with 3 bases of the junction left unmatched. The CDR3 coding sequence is TGCGCCAGCAGCTTGGCCTGGACAGGGGACACTGAAGCTTTCTTT. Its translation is CASSLAWTGDTEAFF.

The CDR3 sequence: CASSRDSGANVLTF. CDR3 DNA sequence: TGTGCCAGCAGCCGAGACTCTGGGGCCAACGTCCTGACTTTC. The chain joins TRBV11-2 to TRBJ2-6; D unclear. Deletions cut 5 bases from V and 0 bases from J, with 5 bases between. This CDR3 region has 14 residues. The V gene's germline CDR1 is SGHAT and CDR2 FQNNGV.